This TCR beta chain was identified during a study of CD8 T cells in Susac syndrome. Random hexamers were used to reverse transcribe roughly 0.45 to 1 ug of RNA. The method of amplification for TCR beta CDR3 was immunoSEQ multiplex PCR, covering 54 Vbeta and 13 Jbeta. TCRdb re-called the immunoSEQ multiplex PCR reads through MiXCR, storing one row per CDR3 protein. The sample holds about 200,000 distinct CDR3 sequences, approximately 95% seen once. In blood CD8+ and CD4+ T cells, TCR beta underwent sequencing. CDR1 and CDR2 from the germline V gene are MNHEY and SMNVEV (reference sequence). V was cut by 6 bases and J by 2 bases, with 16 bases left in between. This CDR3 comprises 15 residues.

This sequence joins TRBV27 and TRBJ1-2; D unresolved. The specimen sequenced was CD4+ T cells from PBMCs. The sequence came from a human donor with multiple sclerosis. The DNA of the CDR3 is TGTGCCAGCAGGCGCGACGGAATGGGGAACTATGGCTACACCTTC. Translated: CASRRDGMGNYGYTF.